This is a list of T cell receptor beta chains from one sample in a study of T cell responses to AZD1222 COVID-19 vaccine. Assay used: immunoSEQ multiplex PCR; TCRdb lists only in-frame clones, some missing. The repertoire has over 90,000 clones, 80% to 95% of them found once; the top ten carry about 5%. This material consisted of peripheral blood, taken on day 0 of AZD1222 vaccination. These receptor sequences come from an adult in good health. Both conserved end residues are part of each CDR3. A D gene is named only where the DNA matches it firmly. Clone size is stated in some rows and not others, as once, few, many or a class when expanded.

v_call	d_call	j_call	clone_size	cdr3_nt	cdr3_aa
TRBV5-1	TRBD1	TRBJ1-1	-	TGCGCCAGCAGCGGTAACAGGGGACGGAACACTGAAGCTTTCTTT	CASSGNRGRNTEAFF
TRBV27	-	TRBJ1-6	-	TGTGCCAGCAGCCTTACCGGCCGGCCCCTCCACTTT	CASSLTGRPLHF
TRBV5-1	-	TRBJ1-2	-	TGCGCCAGCAGCGCCGGCGAGGGCGTTGGTGGCTACACCTTC	CASSAGEGVGGYTF
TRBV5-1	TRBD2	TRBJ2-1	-	TGCGCCAGCAGCTTACGGGGGGATGAGCAGTTCTTC	CASSLRGDEQFF
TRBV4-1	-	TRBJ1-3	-	TGCGCCAGCAGCGGGTGGGTTGGAAACACCATATATTTT	CASSGWVGNTIYF
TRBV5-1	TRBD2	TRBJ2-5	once	TGCGCCAGCAGCCCTGGACTAGCGGGGGGAGGGGAGACCCAGTACTTC	CASSPGLAGGGETQYF
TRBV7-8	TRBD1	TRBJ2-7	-	TGTGCCAGCAGCTTGGCCGACAGGGGGATCTACGAGCAGTACTTC	CASSLADRGIYEQYF
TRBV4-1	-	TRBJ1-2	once	TGCGCCAGCAGCCAACCCCGGACTGCTAACTATGGCTACACCTTC	CASSQPRTANYGYTF
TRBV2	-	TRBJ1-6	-	TGTGCCAGCAGTGTTGAGGTCGGTAATTCACCCCTCCACTTT	CASSVEVGNSPLHF
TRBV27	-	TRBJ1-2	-	TGTGCCAGCAGGAGGGGGATATATGGCTACACCTTC	CASRRGIYGYTF
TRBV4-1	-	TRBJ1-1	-	TGCGCCAGCAGCCAAGATAGCCTCATGAACACTGAAGCTTTCTTT	CASSQDSLMNTEAFF
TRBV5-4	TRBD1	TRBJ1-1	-	TGTGCCAGCAGCTTAGGCGGGACAGGAGAAGCTTTCTTT	CASSLGGTGEAFF
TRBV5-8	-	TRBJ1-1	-	TGTGCCAGCAGCTTGGCGTGGCAGGGAAGTCGAACTGAAGCTTTCTTT	CASSLAWQGSRTEAFF
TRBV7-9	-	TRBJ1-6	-	TGTGCCAGCAGCTTAGGGGGCGGGCCGGGGTCACCCCTCCACTTT	CASSLGGGPGSPLHF
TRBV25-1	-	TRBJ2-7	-	TGTGCCAGCAGAGGGGGGGGATCCTACGAGCAGTACTTC	CASRGGGSYEQYF
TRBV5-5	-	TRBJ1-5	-	TGTGCCAGCAGCTTGGAAGGGGATTCGGGCAATCAGCCCCAGCATTTT	CASSLEGDSGNQPQHF
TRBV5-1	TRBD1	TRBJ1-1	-	TGCGCCAGCCATGGACAGGGAGGTTCGAGTACTGAAGCTTTCTTT	CASHGQGGSSTEAFF
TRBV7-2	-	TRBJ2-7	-	TGTGCCAGCAGCTTAGAGGCACCCTACGAGCAGTACTTC	CASSLEAPYEQYF
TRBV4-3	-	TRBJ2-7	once	TGCGCCAGCAGCCATGGTCTAGATCGCGAGCAGTACTTC	CASSHGLDREQYF
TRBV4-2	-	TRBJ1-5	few	TGTGCCAGCAGCCAAGAGTGGGATGGCAATCAGCCCCAGCATTTT	CASSQEWDGNQPQHF
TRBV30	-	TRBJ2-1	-	TGTGCCTGGGATAGGGGGGGCTTCAACAATGAGCAGTTCTTC	CAWDRGGFNNEQFF
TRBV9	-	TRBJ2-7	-	TGTGCCAGCAGCGTAGGGGCGGAGACTACCTACGAGCAGTACTTC	CASSVGAETTYEQYF
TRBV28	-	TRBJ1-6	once	TGTGCCAGCAGTTTACGTAATTCACCCCTCCACTTT	CASSLRNSPLHF
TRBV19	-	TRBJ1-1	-	TGTGCCAGTAGTATTTCGGCAGGGAGCGGCACTGAAGCTTTCTTT	CASSISAGSGTEAFF
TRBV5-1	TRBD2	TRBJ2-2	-	TGCGCCAGCAGCTTGGCCTTGGGCACCAGCGGGGGGACCGCGAACACCGGGGAGCTGTTTTTT	CASSLALGTSGGTANTGELFF
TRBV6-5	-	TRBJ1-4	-	TGTGCCAGCAGACGGGACATCAATGAAAAACTGTTTTTT	CASRRDINEKLFF
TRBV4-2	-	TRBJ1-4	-	TGTGCCAGCAGCCAAAAACTACAGTCGAATGAAAAACTGTTTTTT	CASSQKLQSNEKLFF
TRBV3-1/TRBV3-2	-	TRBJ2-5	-	TGTGCCAGCAGCCAGCAGGGAGCGGAGACCCAGTACTTC	CASSQQGAETQYF
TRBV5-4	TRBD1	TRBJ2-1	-	TGTGCCAGCAGCCCGGCCGGTACAGGGGGCGCGGATGAGCAGTTCTTC	CASSPAGTGGADEQFF
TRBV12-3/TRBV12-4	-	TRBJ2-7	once	TGTGCCAGCAGTTTAGGACGGCAATACGAGCAGTACTTC	CASSLGRQYEQYF
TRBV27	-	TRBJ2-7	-	TGTGCCAGCCGCGACCTAAAGGGGGAGGACGAGCAGTACTTC	CASRDLKGEDEQYF
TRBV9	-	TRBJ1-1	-	TGTGCCAGCAGCGTACAGGACGGCTACACTGAAGCTTTCTTT	CASSVQDGYTEAFF
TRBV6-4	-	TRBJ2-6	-	TGTGCCAGCAGTGACTCGATCGAGGGGTCTGGGGCCAACGTCCTGACTTTC	CASSDSIEGSGANVLTF
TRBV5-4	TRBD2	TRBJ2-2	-	TGTGCCAGCAGCCCCGCTAGCGGGGGGTTAAACACCGGGGAGCTGTTTTTT	CASSPASGGLNTGELFF
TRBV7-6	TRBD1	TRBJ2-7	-	TGTGCCAGCAGCTCCCGGGACAGTGCCGCCTACGAGCAGTACTTC	CASSSRDSAAYEQYF
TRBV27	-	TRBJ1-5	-	TGTGCCAGCAGTCCCCGGGGGGATAGCAATCAGCCCCAGCATTTT	CASSPRGDSNQPQHF
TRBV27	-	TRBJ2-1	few	TGTGCCAGCAGTTTACTAGGGGTAAGCGCCTACAATGAGCAGTTCTTC	CASSLLGVSAYNEQFF
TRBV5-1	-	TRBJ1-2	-	TGCGCCAGCAGACCACAGGCGATGTATGGCTACACCTTC	CASRPQAMYGYTF
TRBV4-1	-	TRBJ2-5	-	TGCGCCAGCAGCGCCGGGGCATGGGGGCAAGAGACCCAGTACTTC	CASSAGAWGQETQYF
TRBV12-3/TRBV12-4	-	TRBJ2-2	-	TGTGCCAGCAGCCCCGGACAAACCGGGGAGCTGTTTTTT	CASSPGQTGELFF
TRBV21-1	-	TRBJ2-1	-	TGTGCCAGCAGCTACCAAAAGGGGGTTTATGAGCAGTTCTTC	CASSYQKGVYEQFF
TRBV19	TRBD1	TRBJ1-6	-	TGTGCCAGTACCCGGACAGGGGGGTCTCATTCACCCCTCCACTTT	CASTRTGGSHSPLHF
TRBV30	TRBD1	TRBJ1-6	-	TGTGCCTGGAGCCCCGGGACAGGGTACTCACCCCTCCACTTT	CAWSPGTGYSPLHF
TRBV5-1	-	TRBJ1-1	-	TGCGCCAGCAGCAACGGACCAGTGGATGGGAACACTGAAGCTTTCTTT	CASSNGPVDGNTEAFF
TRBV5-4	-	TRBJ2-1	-	TGTGCCAGCAGGGTGGGGGGGCCGGCGGATGAGCAGTTCTTC	CASRVGGPADEQFF
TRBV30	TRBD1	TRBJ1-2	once	TGTGCCTGGAGCCTCGCGGACAGGGCGAAAGGCTACACCTTC	CAWSLADRAKGYTF
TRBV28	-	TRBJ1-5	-	TGTGCCAGCAGTTTATATAGGGGGAGTCAGCCCCAGCATTTT	CASSLYRGSQPQHF
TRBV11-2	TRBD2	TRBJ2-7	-	TGTGCCAGCAGCTCGCCGGGGCGGGGGTTAACCTACGAGCAGTACTTC	CASSSPGRGLTYEQYF
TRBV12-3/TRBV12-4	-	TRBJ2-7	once	TGTGCCAGCAGACAAGGAGCCTACGAGCAGTACTTC	CASRQGAYEQYF
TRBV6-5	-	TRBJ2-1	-	TGTGCCAGCAGTCCTGGGCCGTCCAATGAGCAGTTCTTC	CASSPGPSNEQFF
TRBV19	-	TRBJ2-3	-	TGTGCCAGTAGTATTAGCAGGGAAAGCACAGATACGCAGTATTTT	CASSISRESTDTQYF
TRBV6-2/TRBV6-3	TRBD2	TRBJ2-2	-	TGTGCCAGCAGCGGAGGGACTAGCGGTCTGGAGCTGTTTTTT	CASSGGTSGLELFF
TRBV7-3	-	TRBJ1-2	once	TGTGCCAGCAGCTTACAAGGGGGAACCCCTGATGGCTACACCTTC	CASSLQGGTPDGYTF
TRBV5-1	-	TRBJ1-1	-	TGCGCCAGCGCCAGGGACGGTGTGAACACTGAAGCTTTCTTT	CASARDGVNTEAFF
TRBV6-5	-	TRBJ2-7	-	TGTGCCAGCAGATCTAGTTTCTACGAGCAGTACTTC	CASRSSFYEQYF
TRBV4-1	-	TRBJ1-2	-	TGCGCCAGCCGGCGGGACGAAAACTATGGCTACACCTTC	CASRRDENYGYTF
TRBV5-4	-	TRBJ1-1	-	TGTGCCAGCAGCTTAGACACTGAAGCTTTCTTT	CASSLDTEAFF